The 14 T cell receptor beta chains below all came from one sample that was sequenced in a study of Graves' ophthalmopathy and Graves' hyperthyroidism. TCR beta CDR3 regions were amplified from RNA transcripts. In the first round, RT-PCR was carried out with HTBI primers, and a multiplex PCR formed the second round. TCRdb reprocessed the multiplex PCR reads with MiXCR, giving one entry per CDR3 protein. Of about 620,000 distinct CDR3 sequences in the sample, 22% are singletons; the top ten hold approximately 6.5%. Sequencing was done on a sample of peripheral blood. The source is a woman in her late teens or twenties with stable Graves' hyperthyroidism. Some clones in this sample may be carry-over from other donors' samples.

Ten or more counts support this clonotype. The chain combines TRBV12-3 or TRBV12-4 with TRBJ1-2; a possible D gene is TRBD1 (5 bases). V was cut by 6 bases and J by 4 bases, with 21 bases left in between. The CDR3 extends over 16 amino acids. CDR3 sequence: CASSPPPGTVGYGYTF. CDR3 DNA: TGTGCCAGCAGCCCTCCCCCCGGGACGGTGGGCTATGGCTACACCTTC.

This clonotype was seen a handful of times. V is TRBV25-1 and J is TRBJ2-7, with no clear D. Germline CDR1 MGHDK, CDR2 SYGVNS. V lost 10 bases and J 2 bases, leaving 12 bases between the germline ends. The CDR3 covers 12 residues. Here the CDR3 DNA reads TGTGCCACTACAGACACCGCCTACGAGCAGTACTTC. The encoded protein is CATTDTAYEQYF.

This clonotype was picked up many times. The gene calls are TRBV11-2 and TRBJ2-5, with 7 positions matching TRBD2. J was trimmed by 5 bases and V by 5 bases; bases with no gene match: 11. This CDR3 comprises 15 residues. Germline V gene lookup returns CDR1 SGHAT and CDR2 FQNNGV. The CDR3 region has the DNA TGTGCCAGCAGCGCCCGGGGCGGGGGTAGGGAGACCCAGTACTTC. It codes for CASSARGGGRETQYF.

In this sample, this clonotype turned up a few times. This chain uses TRBV10-3 with TRBJ2-7, with TRBD1 matching over 9 bases. After removal of 3 bases from V and 7 bases from J, the junction contained 16 bases not matched to a gene. CDR1 ENHRY and CDR2 SYGVKD come from the germline V gene. The CDR3 totals 17 residues. The CDR3 nucleotides read TGTGCCATCAGTGACTTTGTGGTCCGGGACAGGGTGAGAGAGCAGTACTTC. Amino acid sequence: CAISDFVVRDRVREQYF.

The V call is TRBV29-1, the J call TRBJ2-7, with 7 nucleotides matching TRBD2. The CDR3 runs 11 residues. V shed 6 bases and J 5 bases; nucleotides not matched to a gene: 4. The germline V gene has CDR1 SQVTM and CDR2 ANQGSEA. CDR3 nucleotides: TGCAGCGTGGTTCTAGCGGACGAGCAGTACTTC. It encodes CSVVLADEQYF.

This clonotype was counted at least ten times. The chain uses TRBV7-2 and TRBJ2-7; the match to TRBD2 covers 10 bases. Germline CDR1 and CDR2: SGHTA and FQGNSA. Unmatched junction bases numbered 3, after V lost 3 bases and J lost 4 bases. CDR3 size: 14 residues. This chain's CDR3 is CASSLVAGGYEQYF. CDR3 DNA sequence: TGTGCCAGCAGCTTGGTAGCGGGAGGTTACGAGCAGTACTTC. Filled out from reference TRBV7-2 and TRBJ2-7, the complete variable domain reads GAGVSQSPSNKVTEKGKDVELRCDPISGHTALYWYRQSLGQGLEFLIYFQGNSAPDKSGLPSDRFSAERTGGSVSTLTIQRTQQEDSAVYLCASSLVAGGYEQYFGPGTRLTVT.

The sample holds a few counts of this clonotype. This chain connects TRBV6-2 or TRBV6-3 to TRBJ1-1, with D hard to call. V was trimmed by 6 bases and J by 7 bases, leaving 18 bases between them. This CDR3 is 14 amino acids long. Germline lookup yields CDR1 MNHEY and CDR2 SVGEGT. CDR3 coding DNA: TGTGCCAGCAGGCCCTGGACGACGGGTCATGAAGCTTTCTTT. Translated, it gives CASRPWTTGHEAFF.

This clonotype was observed at least ten times. The chain couples TRBV7-3 to TRBJ1-1; D is uncertain. V was clipped by 5 bases and J by 5 bases, with 12 bases between them. The CDR3 contains 13 residues. CDR1 and CDR2 (germline): SGHTA, FQGTGA. The CDR3 DNA sequence: TGTGCCAGCAGCCGAACCATGGAAACTGAAGCTTTCTTT. It yields the protein CASSRTMETEAFF.

This CDR3 reads CASSLYRQAYEQYF. In nucleotides, the CDR3 is TGTGCCAGCAGTTTATACAGGCAGGCCTACGAGCAGTACTTC. The genes are TRBV12-3 or TRBV12-4 and TRBJ2-7, with D perhaps TRBD1 (5 bases). The CDR3 is 14 residues long. V lost 2 bases, J lost 2 bases, and 10 bases lay in between.

There are many counts of this clonotype. The chain links TRBV12-3 or TRBV12-4 to TRBJ2-2, with D possibly matching TRBD2 (6 bases). This CDR3 has 15 residues. V shed 5 bases and J shed 7 bases, with 17 bases lying between them. The CDR3 loop is CASSPRGKGSGELFF. Here the CDR3 DNA reads TGTGCCAGCAGTCCTCGCGGGAAAGGAAGCGGGGAGCTGTTTTTT.

The gene calls are TRBV24-1 and TRBJ2-7, with TRBD2 matching 14 bases. J was trimmed by 7 bases and V by 6 bases; bases with no gene match: 4. CDR1 and CDR2 from the germline V gene are KGHDR and SFDVKD. CDR3 size: 14 residues. The CDR3, as DNA: TGTGCCACCAGTACCGGGACTAGCGGGGGAGAGCAGTACTTC. It codes for CATSTGTSGGEQYF.

This clonotype has a count of ten or more. The chain combines TRBV19 with TRBJ2-3; 12 bases are shared with TRBD2. The CDR3 contains 16 residues. CDR1 and CDR2 from the germline V gene are LNHDA and SQIVND (reference sequence). V lost 4 bases and J lost 6; bases outside the gene matches: 8. CDR3 in DNA: TGTGCCAGTAGTACCTTGACTAGCGGGAGTCTGGATACGCAGTATTTT. Its protein product is CASSTLTSGSLDTQYF. Combining the CDR3 with reference TRBV19 and TRBJ2-3 gives the whole variable domain DGGITQSPKYLFRKEGQNVTLSCEQNLNHDAMYWYRQDPGQGLRLIYYSQIVNDFQKGDIAEGYSVSREKKESFPLTVTSAQKNPTAFYLCASSTLTSGSLDTQYFGPGTRLTVL.

This clonotype was seen ten or more times. The V and J genes are TRBV5-1 and TRBJ2-7; 8 nucleotides match TRBD1. The CDR3 has 14 residues. The V gene's germline CDR1 is SGHRS and CDR2 YFSETQ. J gave up 0 bases and V 2 bases, and 1 base lay outside the gene matches. The CDR3 bases are TGCGCCAGCAGCTTACAGGGGGACTCCTACGAGCAGTACTTC. Translation gives CASSLQGDSYEQYF.

The rearrangement links TRBV6-1 to TRBJ2-5; a weak D match, TRBD1 (7 bases). The germline V gene has CDR1 MNHNS and CDR2 SASEGT. The germline V and J ends were trimmed by 2 bases and 5 bases, with 15 bases remaining between them. This CDR3 has 15 residues. This CDR3 reads CASSEWRGRLETQYF. Here the CDR3 DNA reads TGTGCCAGCAGTGAATGGAGGGGGCGTCTGGAGACCCAGTACTTC.